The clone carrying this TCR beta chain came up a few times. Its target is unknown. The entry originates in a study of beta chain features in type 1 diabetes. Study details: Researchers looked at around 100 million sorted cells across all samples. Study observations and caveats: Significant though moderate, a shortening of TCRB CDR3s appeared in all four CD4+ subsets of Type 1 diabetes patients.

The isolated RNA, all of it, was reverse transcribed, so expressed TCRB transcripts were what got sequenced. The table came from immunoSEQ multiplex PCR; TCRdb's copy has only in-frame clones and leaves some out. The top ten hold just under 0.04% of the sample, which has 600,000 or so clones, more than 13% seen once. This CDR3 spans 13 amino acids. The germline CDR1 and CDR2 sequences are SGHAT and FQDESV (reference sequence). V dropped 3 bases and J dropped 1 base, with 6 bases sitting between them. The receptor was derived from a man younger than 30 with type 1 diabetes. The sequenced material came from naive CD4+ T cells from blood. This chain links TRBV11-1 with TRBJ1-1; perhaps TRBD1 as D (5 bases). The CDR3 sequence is CASSFTGNTEAFF. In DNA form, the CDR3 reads TGTGCCAGCAGCTTCACAGGGAACACTGAAGCTTTCTTT.